These T cell receptor beta chains were read from a single sample in a study of spatial heterogeneity in lung cancer. From the 5' RACE reads, TCRdb called clonotypes with MiXCR, one entry per CDR3 protein. The repertoire includes 26,000 or so distinct CDR3 sequences, roughly 8% of them detected once, and about 37% sits in the top ten. This material consisted of PBMCs, taken at surgery. The receptors were sampled from a female donor with early-stage non-small cell lung cancer. Each CDR3 is given with its conserved first and last residue. D genes are given only for firm matches. The size of a clone is reported for some rows only, either as once, few or many, or as a class for expanded clones.

cdr3_nt cdr3_aa v_call d_call j_call clone_size
TGCGCCAGCAGCTTGGGGGGCGAGCAAGAGACCCAGTACTTC CASSLGGEQETQYF TRBV5-1 NA TRBJ2-5 many
TGTGCCTGCGGGCCCCGCAATGAGCAGTTCTTC CACGPRNEQFF TRBV2 NA TRBJ2-1 NA
TGTGCCTGGAGTGTACTAGAACAGGTGAACGGCTACACCTTC CAWSVLEQVNGYTF TRBV30 NA TRBJ1-2 NA
TGTGCCAGCAGCAAAGAAAAATGTTACTTTGCGGGAGGGCCCAACGAGCAGTACTTC CASSKEKCYFAGGPNEQYF TRBV21-1 NA TRBJ2-7 many
TGTGCCAGCAGCACCGGACCCTTAAGCTCCTACAATGAGCAGTTCTTC CASSTGPLSSYNEQFF TRBV21-1 NA TRBJ2-1 many
TGTGCCTGGAGTGTCGTATCCTATAATTCACCCCTCCACTTT CAWSVVSYNSPLHF TRBV30 NA TRBJ1-6 many
TGTGCCAGCAGCTCAGGACTCTCTGGAAACACCATATATTTT CASSSGLSGNTIYF TRBV7-2 NA TRBJ1-3 medium-sized
TGTGCCAGCAGTCGGGACACTAACTATGGCTACACCTTC CASSRDTNYGYTF TRBV12-3/TRBV12-4 NA TRBJ1-2 many
TGTGCCACGGCTTTTAGCACAGATACGCAGTATTTT CATAFSTDTQYF TRBV10-3 NA TRBJ2-3 many
TGTGCCAGCAGCCAAGGACAGGAGAACATTCAGTACTTC CASSQGQENIQYF TRBV4-2 NA TRBJ2-4 few
TGTGCCAGCAGCTTACCCCGGCGGCTAGCCCCCTACAATGAGCAGTTCTTC CASSLPRRLAPYNEQFF TRBV7-9 NA TRBJ2-1 many
TGTGCCAGCAGCTTAGAATCGGGAGAGGTGACCCAGTACTTC CASSLESGEVTQYF TRBV7-2 NA TRBJ2-5 few
TGCGCCAGCAGCCCCATTCCTAGGAACTCCTACGAGCAGTACTTC CASSPIPRNSYEQYF TRBV4-1 NA TRBJ2-7 NA
TGTGCCAGCAGCGCCGGTAGAACTCCTAATCGACCCGGGGAGCTGTTTTTT CASSAGRTPNRPGELFF TRBV9 NA TRBJ2-2 few
TGTGCCAGCAGACTCTCTCTTATCGGGAGAGCGGATAATGAGCAGTTCTTC CASRLSLIGRADNEQFF TRBV27 NA TRBJ2-1 NA
TGTGCCAGCAGCTTTTGGGTAACAGGGTTGCACTACACCTTC CASSFWVTGLHYTF TRBV7-8 NA TRBJ1-2 many
TGTGCCAGCAGCCGCCCCTTGGTGGGCTCTGGCGTTGAGCAGTTCTTC CASSRPLVGSGVEQFF TRBV6-2/TRBV6-3 NA TRBJ2-1 many
TGTGCCACCAGTGATCCGAGGGGGGCGGGAGAGACCCAGTACTTC CATSDPRGAGETQYF TRBV24-1 NA TRBJ2-5 many
TGTGCCTGGATTCCGAAGACAGGGCGTGAAAAACTGTTTTTT CAWIPKTGREKLFF TRBV30 TRBD1 TRBJ1-4 NA
TGTGCCAGCAGCTTAGGAGGACAGGATGGCTACACCTTC CASSLGGQDGYTF TRBV7-9 TRBD1 TRBJ1-2 few
TGTGCCAGCAGCCATGGACTGAACAGGAATCAGCCCCAGCATTTT CASSHGLNRNQPQHF TRBV27 NA TRBJ1-5 many
TGTGCCAGCAGCCAAAGGGCAGACTACTACAATGAGCAGTTCTTC CASSQRADYYNEQFF TRBV7-6 NA TRBJ2-1 many
TGTGCCAGCAGTTACCGACCCGATGGGATCAAAAACATTCAGTACTTC CASSYRPDGIKNIQYF TRBV6-5 NA TRBJ2-4 many
TGTGCCAGCAGCCTAAACACAGCTGAAGCTTTCTTT CASSLNTAEAFF TRBV11-3 NA TRBJ1-1 NA
TGCAGTGCTAGAGATCACCGACTTTTTTTC CSARDHRLFF TRBV20-1 NA TRBJ2-1 NA
TGTGCCAGCAGCCCCCGCGAAGAGCAGTTCTTC CASSPREEQFF TRBV7-2 NA TRBJ2-1 few
TGCGCCAGCGGATCATCAACGGGACTAGCGGGAGCATACAATGAGCAGTTCTTC CASGSSTGLAGAYNEQFF TRBV5-1 TRBD2 TRBJ2-1 few
TGCAGTGCTAGAGATGGCCCACGACTAGCGGGAGGACGGACCGGGGAGCTGTTTTTT CSARDGPRLAGGRTGELFF TRBV20-1 TRBD2 TRBJ2-2 many
TGTGCCAGCGCCCCCGGGGGTTCGGCGGGGGCCAACGTCCTGACTTTC CASAPGGSAGANVLTF TRBV9 NA TRBJ2-6 many
TGTGCCAGCAGTCGACTAGTCGGCGATACGCAGTATTTT CASSRLVGDTQYF TRBV5-6 NA TRBJ2-3 many
TGTGCCAGCAGACTTTTTAATACCTACAATGAGCAGTTCTTC CASRLFNTYNEQFF TRBV5-6 NA TRBJ2-1 many
TGTGCCAGCAGCCCAGCACGAACTTTGAGAGGCTACACCTTC CASSPARTLRGYTF TRBV7-2 NA TRBJ1-2 few
TGTGCCACCTCCAGGCTAGCGGGCAGTTACAATGAGCAGTTCTTC CATSRLAGSYNEQFF TRBV19 TRBD2 TRBJ2-1 many
TGTGCCAGCAGTGAAAGGTCCCTGGGGACCCAGTACTTC CASSERSLGTQYF TRBV2 NA TRBJ2-5 many
TGTGCCAGCAGTTCCTCCCCACTAGGTCCCAAAAACATTCAGTACTTC CASSSSPLGPKNIQYF TRBV27 NA TRBJ2-4 many
TGTGCCAGCAGCTTTGGTATTCCCACGGGGAATGAGCAGTTCTTC CASSFGIPTGNEQFF TRBV5-4 NA TRBJ2-1 many
TGTGCCAGCAGTTTATTTGTCGGGAGTACAACCCAGTTCTTC CASSLFVGSTTQFF TRBV12-3/TRBV12-4 NA TRBJ2-1 many
TGTGCCAGCAGCGGAAGGGACCGGCTTAACTCAGATACGCAGTATTTT CASSGRDRLNSDTQYF TRBV11-1 NA TRBJ2-3 NA
TGTGCCAGCAGTTGGGCGGCCAGCTCTGGGGCCAACGTCCTGACTTTC CASSWAASSGANVLTF TRBV6-6 NA TRBJ2-6 few
TGTGCCAGCAGCTTAGACTCCGCCCGATACAATGAGCAGTTCTTC CASSLDSARYNEQFF TRBV7-6 NA TRBJ2-1 NA
TGCAGTGCTAGGCGTAGCGGGGGTTACAATGAGCAGTTCTTC CSARRSGGYNEQFF TRBV20-1 TRBD2 TRBJ2-1 NA
TGTGCCAGCAGTGGAAACGTAGGTGGCTACACCTTC CASSGNVGGYTF TRBV2 NA TRBJ1-2 many
TGTGCCAGCTCACCCTACTGGACAGGAGGGGGTACCAATGGCTACACCTTC CASSPYWTGGGTNGYTF TRBV18 TRBD1 TRBJ1-2 few
TGTGCCACCAGTCGGACGGGTACGACGAGTCAGCCCCAGCATTTT CATSRTGTTSQPQHF TRBV6-2/TRBV6-3 NA TRBJ1-5 few
TGTGCCACCAGTGATTTGGGGGGGACTGAAGCTTTCTTT CATSDLGGTEAFF TRBV24-1 NA TRBJ1-1 NA